These 18 T cell receptor beta chains were sequenced from one sample in a study of graft-versus-host responses after intestinal transplantation. The table came from immunoSEQ multiplex PCR; TCRdb's copy has only in-frame clones and leaves some out. The table shows over 35,000 clones, with 75% to 95% occurring only once. The sample was PBMCs, taken around 43 weeks after intestinal transplant. The receptors here all came from a human patient who received an intestinal transplant, so some T cells may come from the graft donor.

J is TRBJ2-2 and V is TRBV12-2; no DNA check was done on the table's D call, TRBD2. TRBV12-2 has pseudogene status. This CDR3 is 15 amino acids long. In DNA form, the CDR3 reads TGTGCAAGTCGCTTTTCGAGGAGGCACACCGGGGAGCTGTTTTTT. It specifies CASRFSRRHTGELFF.

V is TRBV6-5 and J is TRBJ2-1; no clear D. Germline assignment: CDR1 MNHEY and CDR2 SVGAGI. V gave up 0 bases and J gave up 5 bases, with 5 bases separating them. The CDR3 is 13 amino acids. CDR3 amino acids: CASSYSYDNEQFF. The CDR3, as DNA: TGTGCCAGCAGTTACTCGTACGACAATGAGCAGTTCTTC.

There are a few counts of this clone. The chain employs TRBV10-2 and TRBJ2-7; TRBD2 matches at 13 bases. CDR3 size: 14 residues. Germline CDR1 and CDR2: WSHSY and SAAADI. With V trimmed by 5 bases and J by 4 bases, 2 bases remained unmatched. The CDR3 DNA follows: TGCGCCAGCAGTCCGGGACTAGCGGGGTACGAGCAGTACTTC. This sequence encodes CASSPGLAGYEQYF.

The chain links TRBV7-2 to TRBJ2-1; D possibly uses TRBD1 or TRBD2 (5 bases each). Germline CDR1 is SGHTA and CDR2 is FQGNSA. V was pared by 6 bases and J by 0 bases, with 9 bases between. The CDR3 has 14 residues. CDR3 region: CASSLRGSYNEQFF. DNA for the CDR3: TGTGCCAGCAGTCTGAGGGGCTCCTACAATGAGCAGTTCTTC.

V gene TRBV5-1 combines with J gene TRBJ2-7; D ambiguous. The CDR3 has 16 amino acids. With 2 bases removed from V and 3 bases from J, the gap between germline ends came to 18 bases. Germline V gene sequence: CDR1 SGHRS, CDR2 YFSETQ. CDR3 loop: CASSLRVTRKVYEQYF. The CDR3 DNA reads as TGCGCCAGCAGCTTACGGGTGACAAGGAAGGTCTACGAGCAGTACTTC.

CDR3 region: CATSRDRGGGETQYF. DNA for the CDR3: TGTGCCACCAGCAGAGATAGGGGCGGGGGTGAGACCCAGTACTTC. The gene calls are TRBV15 and TRBJ2-5; 7 bases agree with TRBD2. The CDR3 consists of 15 residues. The ends lost 0 bases at V and 5 bases at J; junction bases unmatched: 6. Germline V gene sequence: CDR1 LNHNV, CDR2 YYDKDF (reference sequence).

V gene TRBV9 combines with J gene TRBJ2-2; tentative D call: TRBD2 (5 bases). The CDR3 length is 15 residues. Germline CDR1 reads SGDLS; CDR2 reads YYNGEE. V dropped 0 bases and J dropped 0 bases, with 6 bases sitting between them. In DNA form, the CDR3 reads TGTGCCAGCAGCGTAGAGGAGGCGAACACCGGGGAGCTGTTTTTT. It codes for CASSVEEANTGELFF.

The rearrangement links TRBV7-3 to TRBJ2-2, with a weak D call TRBD1 (5 bases). Per the germline V gene, CDR1 is SGHTA and CDR2 is FQGTGA. This CDR3 has 13 residues. Trimming removed 4 bases at V and 5 bases at J, with 8 bases between. CDR3 loop: CASSSGQTGELFF. The CDR3 coding sequence is TGTGCCAGCAGCTCTGGACAAACCGGGGAGCTGTTTTTT.

The chain combines TRBV10-1 with TRBJ1-2, with TRBD1 matching over 7 bases. Germline trimming cut 1 base from V and 3 bases from J; bases unmatched to any gene: 5. CDR3 length equals 15 residues. CDR1 is WNHNN, CDR2 SYGVQD, per germline (reference sequence). CDR3 amino acids: CASSECDRVDYGYTF. The CDR3 DNA sequence: TGCGCCAGCAGTGAGTGCGACAGGGTGGACTATGGCTACACCTTC.

The chain combines TRBV10-1 with TRBJ2-5; D may be TRBD2 (5 bases). Germline CDR1 WNHNN, CDR2 SYGVQD (reference sequence). The CDR3 runs to 14 residues. Trimming shortened V by 8 bases and J by 4 bases, and 17 bases separated the two germline ends. The CDR3: CASPHEEVRETQYF. In DNA, the CDR3 is TGCGCCAGCCCCCATGAGGAGGTGAGAGAGACCCAGTACTTC.

The chain combines TRBV6-1 with TRBJ2-4; D perhaps matches TRBD1 (5 bases). The CDR3 spans 16 residues. V lost 3 bases and J lost 0, with 12 bases in between. The germline CDR1 and CDR2 sequences are MNHNS and SASEGT. The CDR3 loop is CASSDSRVVAKNIQYF. The DNA of the CDR3 is TGTGCCAGCAGTGATAGCAGGGTGGTAGCCAAAAACATTCAGTACTTC.

The gene calls are TRBV11-2 and TRBJ2-3; no definite D call. The CDR3 sequence is 14 residues long. Trimming removed 3 bases from V and 4 bases from J, with 11 bases in between. Germline CDR1 reads SGHAT; CDR2 reads FQNNGV. DNA of the CDR3: TGTGCCAGCAGCTTGGGCAGGCCCTCAGATACGCAGTATTTT. Its protein product is CASSLGRPSDTQYF.

The V gene is TRBV5-5, the J gene TRBJ2-2, with 8 bases aligning to TRBD2. The CDR3 consists of 16 residues. Germline V gene data show CDR1 as SGHKS and CDR2 as YYEKEE (reference sequence). The junction had 6 bases not matched to a gene; V was cut back by 4 bases and J by 1 base. The CDR3 coding sequence is TGTGCCAGCAGCCACCCGGGACTAGAGAACACCGGGGAGCTGTTTTTT. This sequence encodes CASSHPGLENTGELFF.

The chain uses TRBV28 and TRBJ2-2; D may match TRBD1 or TRBD2 (6 bases each). The CDR3 is 15 amino acids. In germline, CDR1 is MDHEN, CDR2 SYDVKM. V lost 3 bases and J lost 3, with 11 bases in between. The CDR3 region is CASSLPGEDTGELFF. In nucleotides, the CDR3 is TGTGCCAGCAGTTTGCCAGGGGAGGACACCGGGGAGCTGTTTTTT.

The chain has TRBV6-5 and TRBJ1-6; D may be TRBD1 (5 bases). From germline, CDR1 is MNHEY and CDR2 SVGAGI. V was cut by 5 bases and J by 7 bases, with 12 bases left in between. CDR3 length: 14 amino acids. CDR3 sequence (DNA): TGTGCCAGCAGTGAAAGTGGGGGAAATTCACCCCTCCACTTT. Protein sequence: CASSESGGNSPLHF.

The chain is built from TRBV6-4 and TRBJ2-2; D might be TRBD1 (5 bases). The V end lost 3 bases, the J end lost 1 base, and 6 bases lay between the germline ends. CDR3 length: 14 residues. The germline gives CDR1 MRHNA, CDR2 SNTAGT. CDR3 nucleotides: TGTGCCAGCAGTGAAGGGGTGAACACCGGGGAGCTGTTTTTT. It encodes CASSEGVNTGELFF.

In its sample, this clone was seen once. The V and J genes are TRBV2 and TRBJ2-3, with D maybe TRBD2 (9 bases). The CDR3 extends over 24 amino acids. Germline lookup yields CDR1 SNHLY and CDR2 FYNNEI. Between the trimmed V and J ends, which lost 4 bases and 0 bases, there was a span of 38 bases. This CDR3 reads CASSGIPGQEFPASGAPSTDTQYF. The DNA for the CDR3 is TGTGCCAGCAGTGGGATTCCGGGACAGGAGTTTCCGGCTAGCGGGGCCCCTAGCACAGATACGCAGTATTTT.

The CDR3 coding sequence is TGTGCCAGCAGCGTAGTTAGCGGGGGATACGAGCAGTTCTTC. Residues: CASSVVSGGYEQFF. The V gene is TRBV9, the J gene TRBJ2-1, with 9 positions matching TRBD2. The CDR3 loop spans 14 amino acids. Germline V lookup: CDR1 SGDLS, CDR2 YYNGEE. J gave up 10 bases and V 0 bases, and 5 bases lay outside the gene matches.